This passage covers 8 T cell receptor beta chains from one sample sequenced in a study of cytomegalovirus exposure and HLA in healthy donors. In the PCR, 60 Vbeta and 13 Jbeta primers were used. Assay: immunoSEQ multiplex PCR; the TCRdb copy retains only in-frame clones and omits some. This table lists tens of thousands of clones. Sequencing input: PBMCs. The source of these receptors is a man aged 30 to 39 in good health and CMV-seropositive.

The CDR3 region has the DNA TGCAGCGTTGAGTATGGGGCTAACTCCTACGAGCAGTACTTC. Amino acids: CSVEYGANSYEQYF. V usage is TRBV29-1 and J usage is TRBJ2-7; D might be TRBD1 (5 bases). This CDR3 is 14 amino acids long. Germline V gives CDR1 SQVTM, CDR2 ANQGSEA. V was trimmed by 3 bases and J by 0 bases, leaving 12 bases between them.

The chain is built from TRBV6-5 and TRBJ1-2; 8 nucleotides match TRBD1. Germline CDR1 reads MNHEY; CDR2 reads SVGAGI. The ends lost 4 bases at V and 5 bases at J; junction bases unmatched: 0. The CDR3 runs to 12 residues. The CDR3 region is CASSWTGYGYTF. DNA for the CDR3: TGTGCCAGCAGTTGGACAGGGTATGGCTACACCTTC.

The V call is TRBV27, the J call TRBJ1-5; 10 bases are shared with TRBD1. The V segment lost 5 bases and the J segment 5 bases; nucleotides outside the gene matches: 12. The germline V gene has CDR1 MNHEY and CDR2 SMNVEV (reference sequence). The CDR3 has 17 residues. The DNA of the CDR3 is TGTGCCAGCAGTAAGCACGACCTCGGGACAGGGGATCAGCCCCAGCATTTT. Its protein product is CASSKHDLGTGDQPQHF.

The chain uses TRBV4-1 and TRBJ1-1, with D possibly TRBD1 on 6 matching bases. The CDR3 has 14 residues. V gave up 5 bases and J gave up 3 bases, with 13 bases separating them. Germline V lookup: CDR1 MGHRA, CDR2 YSYEKL. CDR3 sequence: CASSTGRVYTEAFF. In DNA, the CDR3 is TGCGCCAGCAGCACAGGGAGGGTGTACACTGAAGCTTTCTTT.

J is TRBJ1-2 and V is TRBV30, with TRBD1 as a possible D gene (6 bases). Germline CDR1 and CDR2: GTSNPN and SVGIG (reference sequence). V was cut by 5 bases and J by 4 bases, with 14 bases left in between. CDR3 length: 13 amino acids. CDR3 loop: CAWGGGPGYGYTF. In DNA form, the CDR3 reads TGTGCCTGGGGCGGGGGGCCGGGCTATGGCTACACCTTC.

V is TRBV9 and J is TRBJ2-4; TRBD2 agrees at 8 bases. Per germline, CDR1 SGDLS and CDR2 YYNGEE. Trimming took 0 bases from V and 10 from J; bases not matched to a gene: 6. The CDR3 spans 14 residues. CDR3 sequence: CASSVEGGGTIQYF. Written as DNA, the CDR3 is TGTGCCAGCAGCGTAGAGGGCGGGGGGACGATTCAGTACTTC. The full variable domain, in which reference TRBV9 and TRBJ2-4 provide the parts outside the CDR3, is DSGVTQTPKHLITATGQRVTLRCSPRSGDLSVYWYQQSLDQGLQFLIQYYNGEERAKGNILERFSAQQFPDLHSELNLSSLELGDSALYFCASSVEGGGTIQYFGAGTRLSVL.

The chain has TRBV6-1 and TRBJ1-3; 8 nucleotides align to TRBD1. Germline V gene data show CDR1 as MNHNS and CDR2 as SASEGT. V dropped 6 bases and J dropped 1; count of bases not matched to a gene: 5. The CDR3 has 15 residues. CDR3 sequence (DNA): TGTGCCAGCAGCAACAGGGGGGTTTCTGGAAACACCATATATTTT. It yields the protein CASSNRGVSGNTIYF.

The chain recombines TRBV2 with TRBJ2-1; 9 nucleotides agree with TRBD2. Germline assignment: CDR1 SNHLY and CDR2 FYNNEI. The ends lost 2 bases at V and 10 bases at J; junction bases unmatched: 6. CDR3 length equals 14 residues. CDR3 region: CASSERISGGEQFF. The CDR3 DNA is TGTGCCAGCAGTGAAAGGATTAGCGGGGGAGAGCAGTTCTTC.